The present T cell receptor beta chain was sequenced within a study of T cells in narcolepsy. Method: immunoSEQ multiplex PCR; TCRdb's copy keeps in-frame clones and lacks some. Of 25,000 to 30,000 clones in the sample, 81% are singletons; the top ten hold around 0.99%. In germline, CDR1 is SEHNR, CDR2 FQNEAQ (reference sequence). There are 15 residues in the CDR3. Trimming took 2 bases from V and 3 from J; bases not matched to a gene: 4. Sequenced sample: memory (CD45RA-) CD4+ T cells from blood. The V call is TRBV7-9, the J call TRBJ2-3; 8 bases fit TRBD2. This clonotype originated in a human donor in good health. CDR3 region: CASSLTGGITDTQYF. Written as DNA, the CDR3 is TGTGCCAGCAGCTTAACGGGAGGGATAACAGATACGCAGTATTTT.